Shown below are 4 T cell receptor beta chains from a single sample sequenced in a study of CD8+ T cells in alopecia areata. cDNA prepared by RNA extraction and subsequent reverse transcription served as the template for sequencing. Here immunoSEQ multiplex PCR was the method, and the copy in TCRdb shows in-frame clones only, minus some. Of about 180,000 clones in the sample, around 64% were seen once. Sequenced material: CD8+ T cells sorted from blood, taken at week 0. These receptors originate from a human donor with alopecia areata.

This clone was found a few times. The CDR3 DNA reads as TGCAGCTCCCGTAAGGGGGCATGGGGAGGCACAGATACGCAGTATTTT. It translates to CSSRKGAWGGTDTQYF. The J gene is TRBJ2-3, the V gene TRBV29-1; TRBD1 matches at 7 bases. Per germline, CDR1 SQVTM and CDR2 ANQGSEA. The V and J ends lost 8 bases and 1 base, in that order; junction bases with no gene match: 15. CDR3 length equals 16 residues.

V usage is TRBV7-9 and J usage is TRBJ1-2; D is uncertain. Germline-derived CDR1 and CDR2 are SEHNR and FQNEAQ (reference sequence). The CDR3 length is 13 residues. Between the trimmed V and J ends, which lost 5 bases and 4 bases, there was a span of 11 bases. CDR3 region: CASSGVRGYGYTF. The CDR3 DNA follows: TGTGCCAGCAGCGGTGTGCGTGGCTATGGCTACACCTTC.

The chain combines TRBV6-1 with TRBJ1-6; a weak D match, TRBD1 (5 bases). Trimming took 0 bases from V and 12 from J, leaving 18 bases between them. CDR1 is MNHNS and CDR2 is SASEGT in the germline V gene. This CDR3 region has 16 residues. The CDR3 DNA reads TGTGCCAGCAGTGAAGCGTGGGGACCCTCTACGAGACCCCTCCACTTT. Encoded protein: CASSEAWGPSTRPLHF.

The rearrangement joins TRBV5-6 to TRBJ1-5; 7 bases fit TRBD1. Germline V gene data show CDR1 as SGHDT and CDR2 as YYEEEE. This CDR3 region has 14 residues. V trimming: 4 bases; J trimming: 1 base; junction bases outside the gene matches: 2. CDR3 amino acids: CASSPGGSNQPQHF. As DNA, the CDR3 is TGTGCCAGCAGCCCAGGGGGGAGCAATCAGCCCCAGCATTTT. Based on the CDR3 plus reference TRBV5-6 and TRBJ1-5, the full variable domain is DAGVTQSPTHLIKTRGQQVTLRCSPKSGHDTVSWYQQALGQGPQFIFQYYEEEERQRGNFPDRFSGHQFPNYSSELNVNALLLGDSALYLCASSPGGSNQPQHFGDGTRLSIL.